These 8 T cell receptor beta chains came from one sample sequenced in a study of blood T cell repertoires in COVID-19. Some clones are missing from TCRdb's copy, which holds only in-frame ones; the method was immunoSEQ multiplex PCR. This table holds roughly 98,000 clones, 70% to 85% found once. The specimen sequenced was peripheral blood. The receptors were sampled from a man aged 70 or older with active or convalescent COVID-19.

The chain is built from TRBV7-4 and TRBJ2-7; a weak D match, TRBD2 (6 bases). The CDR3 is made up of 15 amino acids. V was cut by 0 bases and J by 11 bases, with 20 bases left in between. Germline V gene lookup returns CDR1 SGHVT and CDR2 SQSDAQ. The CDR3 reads CASSLAVGTWPGEYF. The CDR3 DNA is TGTGCCAGCAGCTTAGCGGTAGGGACCTGGCCGGGAGAGTACTTC.

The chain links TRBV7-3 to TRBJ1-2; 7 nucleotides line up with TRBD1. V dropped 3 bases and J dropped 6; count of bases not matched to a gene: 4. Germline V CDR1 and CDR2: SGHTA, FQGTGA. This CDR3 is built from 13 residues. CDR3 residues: CASSFPGGDGYTF. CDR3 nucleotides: TGTGCCAGCAGCTTCCCAGGGGGAGATGGCTACACCTTC. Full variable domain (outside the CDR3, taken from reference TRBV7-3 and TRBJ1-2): GAGVSQTPSNKVTEKGKYVELRCDPISGHTALYWYRQSLGQGPEFLIYFQGTGAADDSGLPNDRFFAVRPEGSVSTLKIQRTERGDSAVYLCASSFPGGDGYTFGSGTRLTVV.

CDR3 sequence reads: CSASASGLAGPEYF. CDR3 in DNA: TGCAGTGCTAGTGCCTCGGGACTAGCAGGCCCGGAGTACTTC. This rearrangement joins TRBV20-1 to TRBJ2-5, with TRBD2 identical over 9 bases. J gave up 12 bases and V 3 bases, and 14 bases lay outside the gene matches. CDR3 length: 14 residues. CDR1 DFQATT and CDR2 SNEGSKA come from the germline V gene (reference sequence).

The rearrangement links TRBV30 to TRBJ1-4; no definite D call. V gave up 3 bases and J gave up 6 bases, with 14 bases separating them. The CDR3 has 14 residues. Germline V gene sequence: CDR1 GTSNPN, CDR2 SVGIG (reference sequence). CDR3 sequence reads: CAWRGGASDEKLFF. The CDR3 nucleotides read TGTGCCTGGAGAGGAGGAGCCTCCGATGAAAAACTGTTTTTT.

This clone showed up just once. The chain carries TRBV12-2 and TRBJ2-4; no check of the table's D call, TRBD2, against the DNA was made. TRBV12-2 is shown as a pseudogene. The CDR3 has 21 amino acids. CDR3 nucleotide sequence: TGTGCAAGTCGCTTAGTGATCCAGGGACTAGCGGGGGGGCGTGCCAAAAACATTCAGTACTTC. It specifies CASRLVIQGLAGGRAKNIQYF.

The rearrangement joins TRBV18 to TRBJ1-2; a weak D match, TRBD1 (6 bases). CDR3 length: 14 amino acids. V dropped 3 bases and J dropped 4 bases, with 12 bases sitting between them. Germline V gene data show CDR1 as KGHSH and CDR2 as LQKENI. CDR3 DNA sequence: TGTGCCAGCTCACCTATGGACAGCCCCTATGGCTACACCTTC. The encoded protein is CASSPMDSPYGYTF.

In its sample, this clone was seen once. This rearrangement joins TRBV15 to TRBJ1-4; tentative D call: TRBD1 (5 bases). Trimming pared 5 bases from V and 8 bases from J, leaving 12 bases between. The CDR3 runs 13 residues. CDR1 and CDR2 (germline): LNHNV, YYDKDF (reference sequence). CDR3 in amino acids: CATSPRGREKLFF. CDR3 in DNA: TGTGCCACCAGCCCCCGGGGGAGGGAAAAACTGTTTTTT.

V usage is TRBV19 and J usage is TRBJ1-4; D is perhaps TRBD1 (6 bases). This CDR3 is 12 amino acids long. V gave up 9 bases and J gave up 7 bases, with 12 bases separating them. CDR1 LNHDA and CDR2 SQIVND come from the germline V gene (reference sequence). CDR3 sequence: CASKGQFEKLFF. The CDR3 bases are TGTGCCAGCAAAGGACAGTTTGAAAAACTGTTTTTT.